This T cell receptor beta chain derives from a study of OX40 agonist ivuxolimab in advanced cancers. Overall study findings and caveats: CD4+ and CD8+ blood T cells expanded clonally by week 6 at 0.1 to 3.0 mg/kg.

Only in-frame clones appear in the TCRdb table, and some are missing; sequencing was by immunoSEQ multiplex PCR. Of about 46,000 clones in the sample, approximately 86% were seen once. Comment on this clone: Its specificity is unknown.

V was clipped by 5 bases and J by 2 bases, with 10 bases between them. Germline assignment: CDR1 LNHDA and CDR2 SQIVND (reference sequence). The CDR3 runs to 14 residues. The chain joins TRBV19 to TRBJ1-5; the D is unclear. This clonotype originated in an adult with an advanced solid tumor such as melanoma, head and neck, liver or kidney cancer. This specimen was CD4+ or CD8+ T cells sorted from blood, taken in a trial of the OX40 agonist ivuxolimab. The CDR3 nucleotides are TGTGCCAGTAGTGCCCTTTTGGGCAATCAGCCCCAGCATTTT. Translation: CASSALLGNQPQHF.